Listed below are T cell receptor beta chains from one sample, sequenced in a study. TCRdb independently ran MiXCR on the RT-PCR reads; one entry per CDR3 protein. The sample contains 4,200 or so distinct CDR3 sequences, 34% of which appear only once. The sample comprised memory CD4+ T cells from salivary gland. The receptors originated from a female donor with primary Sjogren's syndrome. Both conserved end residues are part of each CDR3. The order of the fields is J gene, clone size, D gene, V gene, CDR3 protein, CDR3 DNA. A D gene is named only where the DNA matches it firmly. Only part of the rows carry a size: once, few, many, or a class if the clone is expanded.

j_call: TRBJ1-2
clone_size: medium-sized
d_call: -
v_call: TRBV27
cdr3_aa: CASSSAGTTYGYTF
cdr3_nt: TGTGCCAGCAGTTCGGCCGGGACAACCTATGGCTACACCTTC

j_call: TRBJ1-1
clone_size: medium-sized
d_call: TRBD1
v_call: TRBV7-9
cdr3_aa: CASSSSQGVGHKAFF
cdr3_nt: TGTGCCAGCAGCTCCAGCCAGGGGGTGGGACACAAAGCTTTCTTT

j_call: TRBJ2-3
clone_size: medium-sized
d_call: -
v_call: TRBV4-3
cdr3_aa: CASSQDRGQGAGVRSTDTQYF
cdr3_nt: TGCGCCAGCAGCCAAGATAGAGGACAGGGAGCGGGGGTGAGGAGCACAGATACGCAGTATTTT

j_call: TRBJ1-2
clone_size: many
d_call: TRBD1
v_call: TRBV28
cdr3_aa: CASSGGQPNYGYTF
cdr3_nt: TGTGCCAGCAGTGGGGGACAGCCGAACTATGGCTACACCTTC

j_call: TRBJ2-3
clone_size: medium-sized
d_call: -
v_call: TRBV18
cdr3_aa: CASSPTSSKKDTQYF
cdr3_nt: TGTGCCAGCTCACCCACCTCCAGCAAGAAAGATACGCAGTATTTT

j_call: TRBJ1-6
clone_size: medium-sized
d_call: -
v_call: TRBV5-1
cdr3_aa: CASSWDENSPLHF
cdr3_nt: TGCGCCAGCAGCTGGGACGAAAATTCACCCCTCCACTTT

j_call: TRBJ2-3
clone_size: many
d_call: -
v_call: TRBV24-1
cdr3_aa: CATSRGGADTQYF
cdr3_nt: TGTGCCACCAGTCGGGGAGGTGCAGATACGCAGTATTTT

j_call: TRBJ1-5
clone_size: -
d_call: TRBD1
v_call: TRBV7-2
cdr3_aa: CASSAGQGTSQPQHF
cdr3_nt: TGTGCCAGCAGCGCGGGACAGGGTACAAGTCAGCCCCAGCATTTT

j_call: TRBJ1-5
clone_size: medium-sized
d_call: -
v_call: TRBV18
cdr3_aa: CASSPQGAGGNQPQHF
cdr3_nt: TGTGCCAGCTCACCACAAGGCGCGGGGGGCAATCAGCCCCAGCATTTT

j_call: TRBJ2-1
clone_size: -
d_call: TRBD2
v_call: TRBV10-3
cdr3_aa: CAISEHGTSGTYNEQFF
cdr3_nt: TGTGCCATCAGTGAGCACGGGACTAGCGGGACCTACAATGAGCAGTTCTTC

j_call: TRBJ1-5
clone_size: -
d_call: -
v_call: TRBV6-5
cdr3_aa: CASSYSRQGRQPQHF
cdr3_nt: TGTGCCAGCAGTTACTCGAGGCAGGGGCGTCAGCCCCAGCATTTT

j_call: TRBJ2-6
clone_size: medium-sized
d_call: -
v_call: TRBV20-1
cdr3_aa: CSARDLAGANSGANVLTF
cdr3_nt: TGCAGTGCTAGAGATCTGGCGGGGGCCAACTCTGGGGCCAACGTCCTGACTTTC

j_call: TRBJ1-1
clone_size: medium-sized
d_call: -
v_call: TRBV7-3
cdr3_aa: CASGRGSGNTEAFF
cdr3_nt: TGTGCCAGCGGGAGGGGTTCGGGAAACACTGAAGCTTTCTTT

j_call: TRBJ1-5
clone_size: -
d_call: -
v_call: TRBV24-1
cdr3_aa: CATSDFLGNQPQHF
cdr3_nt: TGTGCCACCAGTGATTTCCTCGGCAATCAGCCCCAGCATTTT

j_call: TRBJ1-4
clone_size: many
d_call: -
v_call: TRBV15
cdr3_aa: CATSRAGVRREKLFF
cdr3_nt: TGTGCCACCAGCAGAGCCGGGGTACGGCGGGAAAAACTGTTTTTT

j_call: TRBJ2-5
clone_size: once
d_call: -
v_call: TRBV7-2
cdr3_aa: CASSSRETQYF
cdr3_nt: TGTGCCAGCAGCTCTAGGGAGACCCAGTACTTC

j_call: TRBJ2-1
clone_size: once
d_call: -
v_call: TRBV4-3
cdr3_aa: CASSQDRGAVMDNEQFF
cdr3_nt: TGCGCCAGCAGCCAAGACAGGGGGGCGGTGATGGACAATGAGCAGTTCTTC